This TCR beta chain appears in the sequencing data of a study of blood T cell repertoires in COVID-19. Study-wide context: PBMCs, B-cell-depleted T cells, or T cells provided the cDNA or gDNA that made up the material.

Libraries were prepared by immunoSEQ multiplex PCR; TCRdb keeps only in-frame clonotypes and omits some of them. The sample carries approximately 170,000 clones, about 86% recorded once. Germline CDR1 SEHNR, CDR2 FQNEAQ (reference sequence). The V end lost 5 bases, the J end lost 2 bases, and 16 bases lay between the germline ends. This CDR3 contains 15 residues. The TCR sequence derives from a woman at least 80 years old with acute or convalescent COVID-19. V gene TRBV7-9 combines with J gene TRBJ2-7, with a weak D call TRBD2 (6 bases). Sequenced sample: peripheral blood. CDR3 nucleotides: TGTGCCAGCAGCCCCGTCCTAGCGCGGACCTACGAGCAGTACTTC. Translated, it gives CASSPVLARTYEQYF. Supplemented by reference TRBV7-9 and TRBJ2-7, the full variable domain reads DTGVSQNPRHKITKRGQNVTFRCDPISEHNRLYWYRQTLGQGPEFLTYFQNEAQLEKSRLLSDRFSAERPKGSFSTLEIQRTEQGDSAMYLCASSPVLARTYEQYFGPGTRLTVT.